This TCR beta chain is from a study of shared clonotypes between healthy human individuals. Profiled with immunoSEQ multiplex PCR; TCRdb holds only in-frame clones, not every one. Of about 480,000 clones in the sample, 60% to 80% were seen once. Extraction of genomic DNA in unsorted samples used roughly 94 million PBMCs. Details on this clone: The same CDR3 arises from other DNA sequences in this sample as well.

The TCR originated in a woman aged 40 to 50 in good health. Some clones in this sample may be carry-over from other donors' samples. Sequenced sample: PBMCs.

The chain's CDR3 is CASSLRGDTQYF. CDR3 in DNA: TGTGCCAGCAGCCTCAGGGGAGATACGCAGTATTTT. The rearrangement uses TRBV27 and TRBJ2-3, with D perhaps matching TRBD1 (6 bases). With 6 bases removed from V and 5 bases from J, the gap between germline ends came to 9 bases. Germline lookup yields CDR1 MNHEY and CDR2 SMNVEV (reference sequence). This CDR3 has 12 amino acids.